This T cell receptor beta chain was sequenced in a study of identical twins. General observations from the study: Alpha sequences that were out-of-frame and twin-shared showed an excess of low generation probability. The presence of invariant MAIT and iNKT cells could partly confound analyses of zero-insertion sequences.

TCRdb independently ran MiXCR on the 5' RACE reads; one entry per CDR3 protein. The repertoire has roughly 280,000 distinct CDR3 sequences, roughly 10% of them found once; the top ten carry approximately 6.6%. The CDR3 totals 13 residues. Per the germline V gene, CDR1 is SGDLS and CDR2 is YYNGEE. With V trimmed by 3 bases and J by 2 bases, 1 base remained unmatched. This clonotype was seen many times. Its antigen is as yet unknown. These same data were also listed under a study on yellow fever vaccine responses in identical twins.

This chain joins TRBV9 and TRBJ1-2, with 7 nucleotides matching TRBD1. The source material was CD8+ T cells sorted from blood. The source is a woman between 18 and 29 years old in good health. CDR3 DNA sequence: TGTGCCAGCAGCGCGACAGGGAACTATGGCTACACCTTC. Translated, it gives CASSATGNYGYTF.